This T cell receptor (beta chain) was sequenced for a study of T cells expressing NK-cell markers. Study observations and caveats: Dominant NKG2C+ clonotypes in six donors made up about 1.0-7.0% of CD8+ T cells. Topping the CD3+CD56-NKG2C+ fraction as well were these clonotypes, in a handful of donors.

The cDNA for TCR beta came from 5'RACE template switching with UMIs. TCRdb reprocessed the 5' RACE reads, with one entry per CDR3 protein and no DNA. In total, the table holds about 30,000 distinct CDR3 sequences. A word on this clonotype: The target antigen is unknown.

This CDR3 is 13 amino acids long. Germline V lookup: CDR1 MGHRA, CDR2 YSYEKL. This TCR came from a woman between 18 and 69 years old in good health. The chain uses TRBV4-1 and TRBJ1-2. The sequencing sample was made of blood T cells: a sorted CD56 or NKG2C T cell subset, CD4+ or CD8+ T cells, or bulk PBMC T cells (not recorded which). The CDR3 loop is CASSPGPRNGYTF.